Only a few counts were recorded for the clone carrying this T cell receptor (beta chain). Antigen: not known. The data derive from a study of response to subunit inactivated influenza vaccine. The study, taken as a whole, reports: Few additional T cells are recruited per seasonal influenza vaccination, authors suggested.

The germline gives CDR1 GTSNPN, CDR2 SVGIG (reference sequence). V lost 5 bases, J lost 7 bases, and 4 bases stayed unmatched. This CDR3 is built from 12 residues. TCRdb re-derived calls from the RT-PCR reads in MiXCR, one entry per CDR3 protein. Among 450,000 to 600,000 distinct CDR3 sequences listed, 7.6% were seen once. The rearrangement links TRBV30 to TRBJ2-2, with 7 bases identical to TRBD2. The receptor's source is a man between 50 and 75 years old who received an inactivated influenza vaccine. This specimen consisted of PBMCs from blood, obtained roughly 24 months after vaccination. The CDR3 coding sequence is TGTGCCTGGGGCCTAGCGGTCGGGGAGCTGTTTTTT. It yields the protein CAWGLAVGELFF.